Listed below are T cell receptor beta chains from one sample, sequenced in a study of blood T cell repertoires in COVID-19. Using immunoSEQ multiplex PCR, the repertoire was profiled, and TCRdb retains in-frame clones only, with some absent. The repertoire includes under 95,000 clones, around 90% of them detected once, and roughly 5.4% sits in the top ten. The sample taken for sequencing was peripheral blood. These receptor sequences come from a man aged 40-49 years with acute or convalescent COVID-19. Both conserved end residues are part of each CDR3. D genes are given only for firm matches. A clone size is listed for some rows: how often the clone was seen (once, few, many), or a class if it is expanded.

clone_size d_call j_call v_call cdr3_nt cdr3_aa
once TRBD2 TRBJ2-3 TRBV15 TGTGCCACCAGCACCAGACTAGCGGACACAGATACGCAGTATTTT CATSTRLADTDTQYF
- - TRBJ2-7 TRBV6-1 TGTGCCAGCAGTGAATACGCCAGGGCCTACGAGCAGTACTTC CASSEYARAYEQYF
- TRBD1 TRBJ1-1 TRBV4-1 TGCGCCAGCAGCCAAGTGTTAGGGGGCGGCACTGAAGCTTTCTTT CASSQVLGGGTEAFF
- - TRBJ1-4 TRBV7-8 TGTGCCAGCAGCCCCGCGGGGGCAACTAATGAAAAACTGTTTTTT CASSPAGATNEKLFF
- TRBD1 TRBJ2-4 TRBV29-1 TGCAGCGCCGGGGACAGGGCTGGAAACATTCAGTACTTC CSAGDRAGNIQYF
- TRBD2 TRBJ2-1 TRBV5-1 TGCGCCAGCAAACCGGGACTAGCGGGAGGTACCTACAATGAGCAGTTCTTC CASKPGLAGGTYNEQFF
- - TRBJ1-3 TRBV5-8 TGTGCCAGCAGCTTGTTAGCGGGGGTCCTCTCTGGAAACACCATATATTTT CASSLLAGVLSGNTIYF
- - TRBJ1-2 TRBV4-3 TGCGCCAGCAGCTCGCCCCCCGGAGCCAACTATGGCTACACCTTC CASSSPPGANYGYTF
- TRBD2 TRBJ2-2 TRBV4-3 TGCGCCAGCAGCCAAGACTGGGAGGGCACCGGGGAGCTGTTTTTT CASSQDWEGTGELFF
- - TRBJ2-7 TRBV9 TGTGCCAGCAGCGTACGCGGGGCGCCCTACGAGCAGTACTTC CASSVRGAPYEQYF
- TRBD2 TRBJ2-2 TRBV18 TGTGCCAGCTCACCACTAGCGGGGTCGTACACCGGGGAGCTGTTTTTT CASSPLAGSYTGELFF
few - TRBJ2-3 TRBV3-1/TRBV3-2 TGTGCCAGCAGCCAAGATACACGGGAGCGGTATTTT CASSQDTRERYF